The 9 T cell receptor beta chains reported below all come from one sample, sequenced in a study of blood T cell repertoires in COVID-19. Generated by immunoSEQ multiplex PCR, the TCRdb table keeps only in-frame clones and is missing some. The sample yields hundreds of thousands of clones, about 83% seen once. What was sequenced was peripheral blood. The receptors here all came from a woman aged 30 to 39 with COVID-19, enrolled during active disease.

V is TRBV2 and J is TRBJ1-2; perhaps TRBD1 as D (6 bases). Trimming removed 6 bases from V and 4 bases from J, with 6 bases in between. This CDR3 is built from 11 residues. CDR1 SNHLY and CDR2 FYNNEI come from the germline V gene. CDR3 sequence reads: CASRDSYGYTF. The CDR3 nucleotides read TGTGCCAGCAGGGACAGCTATGGCTACACCTTC.

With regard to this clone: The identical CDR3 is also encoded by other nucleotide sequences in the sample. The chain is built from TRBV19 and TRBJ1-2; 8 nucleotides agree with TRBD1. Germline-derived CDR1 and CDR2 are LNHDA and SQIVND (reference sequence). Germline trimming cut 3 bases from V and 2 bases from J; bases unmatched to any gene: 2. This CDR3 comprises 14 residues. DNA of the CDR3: TGTGCCAGTAGTATCGACAGGGGAAACTATGGCTACACCTTC. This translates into CASSIDRGNYGYTF.

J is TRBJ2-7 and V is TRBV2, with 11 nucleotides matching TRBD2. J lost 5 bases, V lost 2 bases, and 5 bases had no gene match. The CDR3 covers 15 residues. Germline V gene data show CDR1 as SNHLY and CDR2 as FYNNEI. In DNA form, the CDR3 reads TGTGCCAGCAGTGAAATGCTAGCGGGAGGACACGAGCAGTACTTC. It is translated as CASSEMLAGGHEQYF.

Written as DNA, the CDR3 is TGTGCCAGCAGTTACCTGGTAGCGGGGACCGGTGAGCAGTTCTTC. This sequence encodes CASSYLVAGTGEQFF. The V call is TRBV6-2 or TRBV6-3, the J call TRBJ2-1; 8 positions match TRBD2. Germline trimming cut 2 bases from V and 9 bases from J; bases unmatched to any gene: 9. The germline V gene has CDR1 MNHEY and CDR2 SVGEGT. The CDR3 runs to 15 residues.

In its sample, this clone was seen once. CDR3 nucleotides: TGTGCCAGCAATCTAGGCACTGAAGCTTTCTTT. Its translation: CASNLGTEAFF. The V and J genes are TRBV6-5 and TRBJ1-1; D remains ambiguous. V shed 7 bases and J shed 4 bases, with 7 bases lying between them. The CDR3 totals 11 residues. In germline, CDR1 is MNHEY, CDR2 SVGAGI.

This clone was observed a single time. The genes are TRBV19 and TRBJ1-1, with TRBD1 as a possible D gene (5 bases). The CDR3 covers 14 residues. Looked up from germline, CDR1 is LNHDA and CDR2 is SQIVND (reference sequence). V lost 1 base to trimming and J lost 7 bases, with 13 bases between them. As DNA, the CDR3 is TGTGCCAGTAGTATAGGGGGCTCAAGGGTTGAAGCTTTCTTT. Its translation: CASSIGGSRVEAFF. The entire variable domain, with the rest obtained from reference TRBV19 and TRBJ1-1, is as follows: DGGITQSPKYLFRKEGQNVTLSCEQNLNHDAMYWYRQDPGQGLRLIYYSQIVNDFQKGDIAEGYSVSREKKESFPLTVTSAQKNPTAFYLCASSIGGSRVEAFFGQGTRLTVV.

The CDR3 coding sequence is TGTGCCAGCAGCTTAGCGAGCAGGCCCCTAGCCAAAAACATTCAGTACTTC. Protein sequence: CASSLASRPLAKNIQYF. The chain has TRBV7-8 and TRBJ2-4; D gene ambiguous. Trimming removed 0 bases at V and 0 bases at J, with 12 bases between. This CDR3 contains 17 residues. Germline assignment: CDR1 SGHVS and CDR2 FQNEAQ.

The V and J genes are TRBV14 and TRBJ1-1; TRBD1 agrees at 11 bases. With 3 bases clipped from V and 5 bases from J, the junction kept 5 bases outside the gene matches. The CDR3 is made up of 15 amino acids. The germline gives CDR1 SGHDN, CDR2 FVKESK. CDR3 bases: TGTGCCAGCAGCCAGAGGGGACAGGGGGGAACTGAAGCTTTCTTT. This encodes CASSQRGQGGTEAFF.

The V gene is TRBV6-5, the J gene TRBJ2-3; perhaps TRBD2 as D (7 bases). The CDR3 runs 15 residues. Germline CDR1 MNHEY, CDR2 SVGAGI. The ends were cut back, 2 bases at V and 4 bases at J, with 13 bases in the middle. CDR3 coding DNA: TGTGCCAGCAGTTACGGGCGGGGGCGAGCAGATACGCAGTATTTT. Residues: CASSYGRGRADTQYF.